Sequencing of this T cell receptor (beta chain) was carried out in a study of beta chain features in type 1 diabetes. Study-level results: A possible short-template PCR bias applies equally to patients and controls.

This CDR3 has 15 amino acids. The V end was cut by 0 bases, the J end by 1 base, with 11 bases between. Germline values: CDR1 SGHNT, CDR2 YYREEE (reference sequence). Each of the CD4+ naive, central memory, regulatory and stem cell-like memory populations was sorted via CD45RO/CCR7/CD25/CD127/CD95/CD27. Reverse transcribing all isolated RNA meant expressed TCRB transcripts were sequenced. Here immunoSEQ multiplex PCR was the method, and the copy in TCRdb shows in-frame clones only, minus some. The sample records 250,000 to 350,000 clones, 9.5% to 12% being singletons. This clone was counted between two and nine times. What it binds is not known.

This receptor was identified in a woman in her thirties in good health. This chain connects TRBV5-4 to TRBJ2-7; a possible D gene is TRBD2 (5 bases). The sample taken for sequencing was naive CD4+ T cells from blood. CDR3: CASSLEASRSYEQYF. The CDR3 nucleotides read TGTGCCAGCAGCTTGGAAGCTAGCAGATCCTACGAGCAGTACTTC.